This is a list of T cell receptor beta chains from one sample in a study of blood T cells in healthy people across ages. TCRdb re-analysed the 5' RACE reads in MiXCR, keeping a single row per CDR3 protein. The repertoire holds roughly 560,000 distinct CDR3 sequences, with approximately 25% as singletons. The same data also went into a second study, on T cells of mothers and their children.

Sequenced material: blood. These receptors originate from a boy aged 5 to 17 in good health. CDR3s include the opening cysteine and the closing phenylalanine or tryptophan. Each record gives: clone size, V gene, D gene, J gene, CDR3 DNA, CDR3 protein. D genes are given only for firm matches. Size is stated for part of the rows, as once, few or many counts, or as a class when the clone is expanded.

abundance: .
v_gene: TRBV5-1
d_gene: TRBD1
j_gene: TRBJ2-2
CDR3nt: TGCGCCAGCAGCTTGGTACAGGGGGACTCCGGGGAGCTGTTTTTT
CDR3aa: CASSLVQGDSGELFF

abundance: few
v_gene: TRBV7-8
d_gene: TRBD1
j_gene: TRBJ2-7
CDR3nt: TGTGCCAGCAGCCCCCGGACAGGGGACCTACCGAGGGTTCCGTACGAGCAGTACTTC
CDR3aa: CASSPRTGDLPRVPYEQYF

abundance: .
v_gene: TRBV4-1
d_gene: .
j_gene: TRBJ1-1
CDR3nt: TGCGCCAGCAGCCAACTTGGCGACCGGAACACTGAAGCTTTCTTT
CDR3aa: CASSQLGDRNTEAFF

abundance: few
v_gene: TRBV30
d_gene: .
j_gene: TRBJ2-5
CDR3nt: TGTGCCTGGAGTGTGCGGCTTAGGGAGACCCAGTACTTC
CDR3aa: CAWSVRLRETQYF

abundance: few
v_gene: TRBV15
d_gene: .
j_gene: TRBJ1-3
CDR3nt: TGTGCCACCAGCAGGGTTCTTTTTGGAAACACCATATATTTT
CDR3aa: CATSRVLFGNTIYF

abundance: .
v_gene: TRBV12-3/TRBV12-4
d_gene: .
j_gene: TRBJ1-5
CDR3nt: TGTGCCAGCAGTTTTTCGAGGGTAGAGCAGCCCCAGCATTTT
CDR3aa: CASSFSRVEQPQHF

abundance: few
v_gene: TRBV7-2
d_gene: .
j_gene: TRBJ2-7
CDR3nt: TGTGCCAGCAGCTTAGCAGTCCTTAGCTCCTACGAGCAGTACTTC
CDR3aa: CASSLAVLSSYEQYF

abundance: .
v_gene: TRBV7-9
d_gene: TRBD2
j_gene: TRBJ2-5
CDR3nt: TGTGCCAGCAGCTTACGTCCTAGCGGAACCTACAATGAGCAGTCCTTC
CDR3aa: CASSLRPSGTYNEQSF

abundance: few
v_gene: TRBV20-1
d_gene: .
j_gene: TRBJ1-5
CDR3nt: TGCAGTGCTCAAGCCGCTGGGGGGGCGAACCAGCCCCAGCATTTT
CDR3aa: CSAQAAGGANQPQHF

abundance: .
v_gene: TRBV10-3
d_gene: .
j_gene: TRBJ2-7
CDR3nt: TGTGCCATCAGTGAACCTTGGGCGGCAGGGTACTACGAGCAGTACTTC
CDR3aa: CAISEPWAAGYYEQYF

abundance: many
v_gene: TRBV7-2
d_gene: .
j_gene: TRBJ2-7
CDR3nt: TGTGCCAGCAGCTTAGCAGGCCCATACGAGCAGTACTTC
CDR3aa: CASSLAGPYEQYF

abundance: few
v_gene: TRBV20-1
d_gene: .
j_gene: TRBJ2-7
CDR3nt: TGCAGTGCTAGAGATCGGGCAGGGGCCCTTGAAGGGCAGTACTTC
CDR3aa: CSARDRAGALEGQYF

abundance: many
v_gene: TRBV6-2/TRBV6-3
d_gene: .
j_gene: TRBJ2-3
CDR3nt: TGTGCCAGCAGTTCGCTGGGAGATACGCAGTATTTT
CDR3aa: CASSSLGDTQYF

abundance: .
v_gene: TRBV7-9
d_gene: .
j_gene: TRBJ1-6
CDR3nt: TGTGCCAGCAGCGGCGATTGGGGACTTCCATGGAATTCACCCCTCCACTTT
CDR3aa: CASSGDWGLPWNSPLHF

abundance: few
v_gene: TRBV6-2/TRBV6-3
d_gene: .
j_gene: TRBJ1-2
CDR3nt: TGTGCCAGCAGCCCGTCGGGGTTCTATGGCTACACCTTC
CDR3aa: CASSPSGFYGYTF

abundance: few
v_gene: TRBV9
d_gene: .
j_gene: TRBJ2-7
CDR3nt: TGTGCCAGCAGCGTAGAGTACCGACCCTACGAGCAGTACTTC
CDR3aa: CASSVEYRPYEQYF

abundance: .
v_gene: TRBV2
d_gene: .
j_gene: TRBJ1-1
CDR3nt: TGTGCCAGCAGTGAGGGGATAGGCCCGGGGACTGAAGCTTTCTTT
CDR3aa: CASSEGIGPGTEAFF

abundance: .
v_gene: TRBV6-6
d_gene: TRBD2
j_gene: TRBJ2-4
CDR3nt: TGTGCCAGCGGGACGGGACTAGTGGACCACCTAGGGGCCAAAAACATTCAGTACTTC
CDR3aa: CASGTGLVDHLGAKNIQYF

abundance: .
v_gene: TRBV18
d_gene: TRBD1
j_gene: TRBJ2-1
CDR3nt: TGTGCCAGCTCACCTGCCGGGACAGGGGTTTACAATGAGCAGTTCTTC
CDR3aa: CASSPAGTGVYNEQFF

abundance: .
v_gene: TRBV12-3/TRBV12-4
d_gene: .
j_gene: TRBJ2-6
CDR3nt: TGTGCCAGCAGCTGGGTCTCTGGGGCCAACGTCCTGACTTTC
CDR3aa: CASSWVSGANVLTF

abundance: .
v_gene: TRBV20-1
d_gene: .
j_gene: TRBJ2-3
CDR3nt: TGCAGTGCTAGAGAAAAAAACAGACGGGATACGCAGTATTTT
CDR3aa: CSAREKNRRDTQYF

abundance: few
v_gene: TRBV19
d_gene: .
j_gene: TRBJ1-5
CDR3nt: TGTGCCAGTACGAACCTTAAGGGGAAGGTTGATCAGCCCCAGCATTTT
CDR3aa: CASTNLKGKVDQPQHF

abundance: .
v_gene: TRBV12-3/TRBV12-4
d_gene: .
j_gene: TRBJ2-4
CDR3nt: TGTGCCAGCAGTTTAGCGTTCCTATTCGGAGCCAAAAACATTCAGTACTTC
CDR3aa: CASSLAFLFGAKNIQYF

abundance: .
v_gene: TRBV24-1
d_gene: .
j_gene: TRBJ2-5
CDR3nt: TGTGCCACCAGTGGGCGGGACCCGCAGCGGTTCTTC
CDR3aa: CATSGRDPQRFF

abundance: few
v_gene: TRBV3-1
d_gene: TRBD2
j_gene: TRBJ2-2
CDR3nt: TGTGCCAGCAGCCAAGATCCCAGCGGGGGCACCGGGGAGCTGTTTTTT
CDR3aa: CASSQDPSGGTGELFF

abundance: .
v_gene: TRBV7-9
d_gene: .
j_gene: TRBJ2-3
CDR3nt: TGTGCCAGCAGCTTAGACATCCTAACAGATACGCAGTATTTT
CDR3aa: CASSLDILTDTQYF

abundance: few
v_gene: TRBV5-5
d_gene: .
j_gene: TRBJ1-4
CDR3nt: TGTGCCAGCAGCTTAGCCGGGGCCGGTGAAAAACTGTTTTTT
CDR3aa: CASSLAGAGEKLFF

abundance: .
v_gene: TRBV30
d_gene: TRBD2
j_gene: TRBJ2-1
CDR3nt: TGTGCCTGGAGTGTAGCAGGACTAGGCTTTGGTGAGCAGTTCTTC
CDR3aa: CAWSVAGLGFGEQFF

abundance: .
v_gene: TRBV5-1
d_gene: .
j_gene: TRBJ1-1
CDR3nt: TGCGCCAGCAGCTTGGTAACAGGCATGAACACTGAAGCTTTCTTT
CDR3aa: CASSLVTGMNTEAFF

abundance: .
v_gene: TRBV27
d_gene: TRBD2
j_gene: TRBJ2-5
CDR3nt: TGTGCCAGCAGTTTTTCTGAGCGGGGGGGCCTGGAGACCCAGTACTTC
CDR3aa: CASSFSERGGLETQYF

abundance: .
v_gene: TRBV3-1
d_gene: .
j_gene: TRBJ2-3
CDR3nt: TGTGCCAGCACCGACGGATCCAGAGGCACAGATACGCAGTATTTT
CDR3aa: CASTDGSRGTDTQYF

abundance: .
v_gene: TRBV28
d_gene: .
j_gene: TRBJ2-3
CDR3nt: TGTGCCAGCAGTTTCGACGGGACTAGCACAGATACGCAGTATTTT
CDR3aa: CASSFDGTSTDTQYF

abundance: few
v_gene: TRBV18
d_gene: TRBD2
j_gene: TRBJ2-7
CDR3nt: TGTGCCAGCTCACCGGGACTAGCCTTCCTAGACGAGCAGTACTTC
CDR3aa: CASSPGLAFLDEQYF

abundance: .
v_gene: TRBV4-2
d_gene: .
j_gene: TRBJ2-7
CDR3nt: TGTGCCAGCAGCCAAGATTCGGGAGCGGGCTACGAGCAGTACTTC
CDR3aa: CASSQDSGAGYEQYF

abundance: .
v_gene: TRBV20-1
d_gene: .
j_gene: TRBJ2-7
CDR3nt: TGCAGTGCGGCCTCCGGGATTAGTGTAAACGAGCAGTACTTC
CDR3aa: CSAASGISVNEQYF

abundance: .
v_gene: TRBV9
d_gene: .
j_gene: TRBJ2-1
CDR3nt: TGTGCCAGCAGCGTAGCCGGGGGAATGGCCAATGAGCAGTTCTTC
CDR3aa: CASSVAGGMANEQFF

abundance: few
v_gene: TRBV9
d_gene: .
j_gene: TRBJ2-5
CDR3nt: TGTGCCAGCGGGATACAGGGAATTGAGACCCAGTACTTC
CDR3aa: CASGIQGIETQYF

abundance: few
v_gene: TRBV2
d_gene: .
j_gene: TRBJ2-7
CDR3nt: TGTGCCAGCAGTTTCATGGGGGGCTTGAACTACGAGCAGTACTTC
CDR3aa: CASSFMGGLNYEQYF

abundance: .
v_gene: TRBV7-9
d_gene: TRBD1
j_gene: TRBJ1-2
CDR3nt: TGTGTCAGCAGCTTCAGACAGGGCGGCTATGGCTACACCTTC
CDR3aa: CVSSFRQGGYGYTF

abundance: .
v_gene: TRBV4-3
d_gene: .
j_gene: TRBJ2-1
CDR3nt: TGCGCCAGCAGCCAAGATTGGGACCCCATCCCGCTAAATGAGCAGTTCTTC
CDR3aa: CASSQDWDPIPLNEQFF

abundance: few
v_gene: TRBV24-1
d_gene: TRBD1
j_gene: TRBJ2-1
CDR3nt: TGTGCCACCAGTGATCGACAGGGGAACTCCTACAATGAGCAGTTCTTC
CDR3aa: CATSDRQGNSYNEQFF

abundance: .
v_gene: TRBV7-9
d_gene: .
j_gene: TRBJ2-5
CDR3nt: TGTGCCAGCAGCCTCAGCTGGCCCCAGTACTTC
CDR3aa: CASSLSWPQYF

abundance: .
v_gene: TRBV30
d_gene: .
j_gene: TRBJ2-7
CDR3nt: TGTGCCGGGAGGACCAAAACCTCCTACGAGCAGTACTTC
CDR3aa: CAGRTKTSYEQYF

abundance: few
v_gene: TRBV4-3
d_gene: .
j_gene: TRBJ1-5
CDR3nt: TGCGCCAGCAGCCAAGATTCAGGGAATCAGCCCCAGCATTTT
CDR3aa: CASSQDSGNQPQHF

abundance: .
v_gene: TRBV5-6
d_gene: TRBD1
j_gene: TRBJ2-3
CDR3nt: TGTGCCAGCAGCTTGGCCGGGACAGACTTTACAGATACGCAGTATTTT
CDR3aa: CASSLAGTDFTDTQYF

abundance: .
v_gene: TRBV4-3
d_gene: .
j_gene: TRBJ2-7
CDR3nt: TGCGCCAGCAGCCAAGATGCAGCGGATTCCTACGAGCAGTACTTC
CDR3aa: CASSQDAADSYEQYF

abundance: .
v_gene: TRBV29-1
d_gene: .
j_gene: TRBJ2-1
CDR3nt: TGCAGCGGCCTCCGGCAACTAGCCGATGAGCAGTTCTTC
CDR3aa: CSGLRQLADEQFF

abundance: .
v_gene: TRBV7-8
d_gene: .
j_gene: TRBJ2-7
CDR3nt: TGTGCCAGCAGCTTTCCCTCCTACGAGCAGTGCTTC
CDR3aa: CASSFPSYEQCF

abundance: .
v_gene: TRBV7-2
d_gene: .
j_gene: TRBJ2-7
CDR3nt: TGTGCCAGCAGCTTTACGTTCTCCTACGAGCAGTACTTC
CDR3aa: CASSFTFSYEQYF

abundance: few
v_gene: TRBV7-2
d_gene: .
j_gene: TRBJ2-3
CDR3nt: TGTGCCAGCAGCCCGAGAGGCCACTTGACGCAGTATTTT
CDR3aa: CASSPRGHLTQYF

abundance: few
v_gene: TRBV29-1
d_gene: TRBD2
j_gene: TRBJ2-1
CDR3nt: TGCAGCGTTGGCGTAGCGGGAGGTGAGCAGTTCTTC
CDR3aa: CSVGVAGGEQFF

abundance: .
v_gene: TRBV20-1
d_gene: TRBD1
j_gene: TRBJ1-1
CDR3nt: TGCAGTGCATTGGGACAGGGCCACACTGAAGCTTTCTTT
CDR3aa: CSALGQGHTEAFF

abundance: few
v_gene: TRBV5-1
d_gene: .
j_gene: TRBJ1-2
CDR3nt: TGCGCCAGCAGCCATCCCCAGGGCGAGGGCTACACCTTC
CDR3aa: CASSHPQGEGYTF

abundance: .
v_gene: TRBV5-1
d_gene: TRBD2
j_gene: TRBJ2-5
CDR3nt: TGCGCCAGCAGCCTACGGACTAGCGGGGAAATCCAAGAGACCCAGTACTTC
CDR3aa: CASSLRTSGEIQETQYF

abundance: few
v_gene: TRBV7-9
d_gene: .
j_gene: TRBJ1-3
CDR3nt: TGTGCCTGGGCTTTGCCGGGAAACACCATATATTTT
CDR3aa: CAWALPGNTIYF